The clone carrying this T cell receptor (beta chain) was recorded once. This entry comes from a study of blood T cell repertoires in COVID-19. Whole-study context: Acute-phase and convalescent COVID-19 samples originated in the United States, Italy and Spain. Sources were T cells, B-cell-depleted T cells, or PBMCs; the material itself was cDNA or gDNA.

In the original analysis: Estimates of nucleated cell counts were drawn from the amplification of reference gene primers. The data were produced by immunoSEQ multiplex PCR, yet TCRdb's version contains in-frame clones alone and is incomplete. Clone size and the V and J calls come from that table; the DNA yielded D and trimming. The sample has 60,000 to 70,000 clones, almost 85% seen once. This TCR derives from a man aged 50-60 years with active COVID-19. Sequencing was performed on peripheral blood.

CDR3 in amino acids: CASSHDSGGSDTQYF. The CDR3 DNA follows: TGTGCCAGCAGCCACGACAGTGGGGGGTCAGATACGCAGTATTTT. The gene calls are TRBV5-6 and TRBJ2-3; TRBD2 is a possible D gene (6 bases). The CDR3 is made up of 15 amino acids. With 4 bases removed from V and 4 bases from J, the gap between germline ends came to 16 bases. Germline lookup yields CDR1 SGHDT and CDR2 YYEEEE.